The present T cell receptor (beta chain) was sequenced within a study of T cells in Graves' hyperthyroidism and ophthalmopathy. Study details: Peripheral blood draws took place at initial diagnosis, ahead of any treatment.

Reasons for excluding patients were uncontrolled infection, other autoimmune disease, pregnancy or lactation. The source of the PBMCs was approximately 10 ml of fresh peripheral blood. The CDR3 regions of TCR beta were amplified from RNA transcripts. The HTBI set primed first-round TCR CDR3 RT-PCR. MiXCR, run by TCRdb on the multiplex PCR reads, gives a single entry per CDR3 protein. The sample includes 95,000 to 100,000 distinct CDR3 sequences, approximately 56% of them seen just once. Germline V CDR1 and CDR2: SGDLS, YYNGEE. Trimming left V 1 base short and J 3 bases short, with 9 bases between. The CDR3 consists of 14 residues.

This clonotype was sampled from a woman in her 40s with Graves' hyperthyroidism. The sequencing sample was made of blood. V gene TRBV9 combines with J gene TRBJ2-3, with D unclear. CDR3 protein: CASSVIGVTDTQYF. The DNA of the CDR3 is TGTGCCAGCAGCGTAATAGGTGTGACAGATACGCAGTATTTT.